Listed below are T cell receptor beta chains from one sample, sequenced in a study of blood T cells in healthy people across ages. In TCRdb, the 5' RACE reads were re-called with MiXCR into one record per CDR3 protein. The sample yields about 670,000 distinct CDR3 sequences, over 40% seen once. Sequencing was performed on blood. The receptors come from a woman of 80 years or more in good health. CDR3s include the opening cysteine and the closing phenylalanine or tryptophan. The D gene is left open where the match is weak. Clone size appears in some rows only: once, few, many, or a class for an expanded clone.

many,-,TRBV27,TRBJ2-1,TGTGCCAGCAGTTTAAGGGAGCGGGCCACTTCCCCCTCCTACAATGAGCAGTTCTTC,CASSLRERATSPSYNEQFF
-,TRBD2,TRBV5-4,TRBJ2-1,TGTGCCAGCAGACGTGCGGGGGGGCCTCACAATGAGCAGTTCTTC,CASRRAGGPHNEQFF
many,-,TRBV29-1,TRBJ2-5,TGCAGCGTTGAACGGGATAGGGAGACCCAGTACTTC,CSVERDRETQYF
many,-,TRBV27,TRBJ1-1,TGTGCCAGCAGTTTATTCAGGGCGACTGAAGCTTTCTTT,CASSLFRATEAFF
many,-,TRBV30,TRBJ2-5,TGTGCCTGGGCGAGACTAGTCCAAGAGACCCAGTACTTC,CAWARLVQETQYF
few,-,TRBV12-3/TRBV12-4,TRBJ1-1,TGTGCCAGCAGTCTTCCGCAGGGATCGCGGGTCACTGAAGCTTTCTTT,CASSLPQGSRVTEAFF
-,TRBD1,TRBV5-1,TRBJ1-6,TGCGCCAGCAGCGTAGAGGGACAGGGTGCTTCACCCCCCCACTTT,CASSVEGQGASPPHF
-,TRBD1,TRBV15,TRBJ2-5,TGTGTCACCAGCCGGCTAACAGGGGCCTACAATGAGCAGTACTTC,CVTSRLTGAYNEQYF
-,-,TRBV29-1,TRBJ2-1,TGCAGCGTTGAACGAAGAGCCTACAATGAGCAGTTCTTC,CSVERRAYNEQFF
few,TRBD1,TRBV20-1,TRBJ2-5,TGCAGTGCTATAGGCAGGGGGACCCTACAAGAGACCCAGTACTTC,CSAIGRGTLQETQYF
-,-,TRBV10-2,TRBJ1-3,TGCGCCAGCAAAGAAGGGCCAGCAGGAAACACCATATATTTT,CASKEGPAGNTIYF
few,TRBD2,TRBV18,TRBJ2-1,TGTGCCAGCTCCCCTCCAAGGCGGGAGGGGGCCGATGAGCAGTTCTTC,CASSPPRREGADEQFF
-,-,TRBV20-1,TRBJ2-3,TGCAGTGCTAGAGATCCTAGTCGGCAGCGGAACACAGATACGCAGTATTTT,CSARDPSRQRNTDTQYF
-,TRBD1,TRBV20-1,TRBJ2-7,TGCAGTGCCAGAACAGGGGCGACCTACGAGCAGTACTTC,CSARTGATYEQYF
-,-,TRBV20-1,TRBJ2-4,TGCAGTGCTAGAGAGTTACTGTTGACCAAAAACATTCAGTACTTC,CSARELLLTKNIQYF
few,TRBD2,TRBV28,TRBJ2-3,TGTGCCAGCAGTTTTCGCGGGGGTCGCACAGATACGCAGTATTTT,CASSFRGGRTDTQYF
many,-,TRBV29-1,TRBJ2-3,TGCAGCGGGGACCGCACAGATACGCAGTATTTT,CSGDRTDTQYF
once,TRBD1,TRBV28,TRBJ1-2,TGTGCCAGCAGTTCCTCAACCGCCCGACAGGGGCCTAACTATGGCTACACCTTC,CASSSSTARQGPNYGYTF
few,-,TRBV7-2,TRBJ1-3,TGTGCCAGCAGCTCCAGGGCGATCGGAAACACCATATATTTT,CASSSRAIGNTIYF
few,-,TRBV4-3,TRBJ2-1,TGCGCCAGCCAACCCCAGTTAGCTTTGCGGGAGCAGTTCTTC,CASQPQLALREQFF
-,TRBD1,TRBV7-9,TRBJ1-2,TGTGCCAGCAGCTTAGAATCGGGACAGAAAACGGGCTACACCTTC,CASSLESGQKTGYTF
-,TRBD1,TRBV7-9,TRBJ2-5,TGTGCCAGCAGCCAAGGGACAGGCCGAGGGGAGACCCAGTACTTC,CASSQGTGRGETQYF
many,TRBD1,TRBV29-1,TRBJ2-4,TGCAGCGTTTCCGACAGGGGGGACAAAAACATTCAGTACTTC,CSVSDRGDKNIQYF
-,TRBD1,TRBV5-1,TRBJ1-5,TGCGCCAGCAGCCCGACAGGGGGTTCTGGTCAGCCCCAGCATTTT,CASSPTGGSGQPQHF
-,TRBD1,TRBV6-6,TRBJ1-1,TGTGCCAGCAACGACAGGGAGGGAACTGAAGCTTTCTTT,CASNDREGTEAFF
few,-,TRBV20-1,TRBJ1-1,TGCAGTGCTCCCGGACAGCTGAACACTGAAGCTTTCTTT,CSAPGQLNTEAFF
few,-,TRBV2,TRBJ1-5,TGTGCCAGCAGTGAGGGAACAGGGTCCCAGCCCCAGCATTTT,CASSEGTGSQPQHF
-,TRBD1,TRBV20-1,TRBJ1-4,TGCAGTGCTGGAGGACAGGTTGAGAAACTGTTTTTT,CSAGGQVEKLFF
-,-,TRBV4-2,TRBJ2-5,TGTGCCAGCAGCCAAGGTGGGGACGGCGGGGAGACCCAGTACTTC,CASSQGGDGGETQYF